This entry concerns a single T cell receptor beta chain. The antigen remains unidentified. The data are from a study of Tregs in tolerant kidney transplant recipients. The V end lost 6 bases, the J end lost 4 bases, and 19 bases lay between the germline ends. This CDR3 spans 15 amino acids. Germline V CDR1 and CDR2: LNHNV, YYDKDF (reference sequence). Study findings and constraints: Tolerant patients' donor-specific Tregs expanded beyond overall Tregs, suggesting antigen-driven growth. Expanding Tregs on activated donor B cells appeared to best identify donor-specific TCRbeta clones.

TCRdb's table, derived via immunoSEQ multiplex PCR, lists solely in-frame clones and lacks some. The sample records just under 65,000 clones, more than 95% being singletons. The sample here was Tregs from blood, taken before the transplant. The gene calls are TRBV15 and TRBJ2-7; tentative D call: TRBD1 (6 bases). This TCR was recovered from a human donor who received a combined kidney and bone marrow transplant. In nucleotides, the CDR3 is TGTGCCACCAGGGATTTGGGACACCCAGTATACGAGCAGTACTTC. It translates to CATRDLGHPVYEQYF.